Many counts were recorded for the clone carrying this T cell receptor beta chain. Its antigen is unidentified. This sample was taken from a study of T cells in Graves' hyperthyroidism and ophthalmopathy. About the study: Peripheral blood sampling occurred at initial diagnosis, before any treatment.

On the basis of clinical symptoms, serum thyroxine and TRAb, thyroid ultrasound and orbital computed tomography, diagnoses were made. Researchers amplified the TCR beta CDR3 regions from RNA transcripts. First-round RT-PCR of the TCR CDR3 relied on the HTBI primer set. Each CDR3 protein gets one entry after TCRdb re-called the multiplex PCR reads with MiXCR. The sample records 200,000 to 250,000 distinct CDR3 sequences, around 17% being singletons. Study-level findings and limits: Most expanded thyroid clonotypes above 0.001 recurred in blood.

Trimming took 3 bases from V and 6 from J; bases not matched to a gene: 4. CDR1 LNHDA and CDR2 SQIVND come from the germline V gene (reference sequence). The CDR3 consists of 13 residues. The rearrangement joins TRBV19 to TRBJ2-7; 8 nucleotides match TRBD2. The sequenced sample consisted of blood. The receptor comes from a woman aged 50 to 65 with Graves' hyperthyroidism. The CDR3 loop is CASSMAAGGEQYF. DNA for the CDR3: TGTGCCAGTAGTATGGCGGCGGGAGGCGAGCAGTACTTC.